The 27 T cell receptor beta chains presented below share a single source sample, sequenced in a study of memory CD4+ T cells and cytomegalovirus serostatus. Single viable CD3+CD4+CD8-CD45RO+ cells were sorted as the memory CD4+ T cells. Profiling relied on immunoSEQ multiplex PCR, and the TCRdb table lists in-frame clones only, not all of them. The table includes over 65,000 clones, around four fifths detected once. The sequenced material came from memory CD4+ T cells from blood. Receptors were obtained from an adult in good health and CMV-seropositive.

The V and J genes are TRBV30 and TRBJ2-1; D uncertain. Trimming shortened V by 5 bases and J by 7 bases, and 12 bases separated the two germline ends. In germline, CDR1 is GTSNPN, CDR2 SVGIG (reference sequence). CDR3 length: 12 amino acids. This chain's CDR3 is CAWEVSGNEQFF. For the CDR3, the DNA is TGTGCCTGGGAGGTTAGTGGGAATGAGCAGTTCTTC.

The CDR3 sequence is CASSPAGFSGGIGETQYF. Here the CDR3 DNA reads TGTGCCAGCAGCCCAGCAGGGTTCAGCGGGGGGATCGGAGAGACCCAGTACTTC. This chain connects TRBV7-6 to TRBJ2-5, with 9 bases fitting TRBD2. The CDR3 extends over 18 amino acids. Germline assignment: CDR1 SGHVS and CDR2 FNYEAQ. The ends lost 5 bases at V and 4 bases at J; junction bases unmatched: 17.

The rearrangement joins TRBV25-1 to TRBJ1-4; the match to TRBD1 covers 7 bases. V lost 2 bases to trimming and J lost 8 bases; unmatched junction nucleotides: 8. The CDR3 has 15 amino acids. CDR1 and CDR2 from the germline V gene are MGHDK and SYGVNS. The CDR3 here is CASSEMTGIYEKLFF. Written as DNA, the CDR3 is TGTGCCAGCAGTGAAATGACAGGGATTTACGAAAAACTGTTTTTT. Based on the CDR3 plus reference TRBV25-1 and TRBJ1-4, the full variable domain is EADIYQTPRYLVIGTGKKITLECSQTMGHDKMYWYQQDPGMELHLIHYSYGVNSTEKGDLSSESTVSRIRTEHFPLTLESARPSHTSQYLCASSEMTGIYEKLFFGSGTQLSVL.

V usage is TRBV11-3 and J usage is TRBJ1-4, with D perhaps matching TRBD1 (5 bases). The CDR3 contains 14 residues. The germline V and J ends were trimmed by 5 bases and 6 bases, with 13 bases remaining between them. CDR1 and CDR2 from the germline V gene are SGHNT and YENEEA. CDR3 sequence (DNA): TGTGCCAGCAGCACACCCGGGACCGATGAAAAACTGTTTTTT. It codes for CASSTPGTDEKLFF.

The chain couples TRBV28 to TRBJ1-1; no firm D call. This CDR3 has 15 residues. Trimming took 5 bases from V and 0 from J, leaving 13 bases between them. Germline V CDR1 and CDR2: MDHEN, SYDVKM. The CDR3 spells CASSPRVVMNTEAFF. The CDR3 DNA follows: TGTGCCAGCAGTCCCAGAGTAGTGATGAACACTGAAGCTTTCTTT.

The V gene is TRBV18, the J gene TRBJ1-1, with 7 bases aligning to TRBD1. This CDR3 is built from 15 residues. The V and J ends lost 4 bases and 3 bases, in that order; junction bases with no gene match: 8. Germline loops: CDR1 KGHSH, CDR2 LQKENI. The CDR3 reads CASSLQGLRDTEAFF. CDR3 coding DNA: TGTGCCAGCTCACTACAGGGGTTAAGGGACACTGAAGCTTTCTTT.

The gene calls are TRBV18 and TRBJ1-1, with D unresolved. The CDR3 covers 15 residues. V dropped 6 bases and J dropped 0 bases, with 14 bases sitting between them. Germline lookup yields CDR1 KGHSH and CDR2 LQKENI. The CDR3 spells CASSQDSLMNTEAFF. In DNA, the CDR3 is TGTGCCAGCTCTCAGGACTCGTTGATGAACACTGAAGCTTTCTTT. The full variable domain, in which reference TRBV18 and TRBJ1-1 provide the parts outside the CDR3, is NAGVMQNPRHLVRRRGQEARLRCSPMKGHSHVYWYRQLPEEGLKFMVYLQKENIIDESGMPKERFSAEFPKEGPSILRIQQVVRGDSAAYFCASSQDSLMNTEAFFGQGTRLTVV.

This clone was counted once. The chain employs TRBV5-5 and TRBJ1-1; D call uncertain. The CDR3 sequence is 13 residues long. With 4 bases removed from V and 2 bases from J, the gap between germline ends came to 9 bases. From germline, CDR1 is SGHKS and CDR2 YYEKEE (reference sequence). The CDR3 region has the DNA TGTGCCAGCAGCCCATATTTCAACACTGAAGCTTTCTTT. This translates into CASSPYFNTEAFF.

The chain recombines TRBV7-9 with TRBJ1-2, with 11 bases fitting TRBD1. J was trimmed by 6 bases and V by 1 base; bases with no gene match: 7. CDR3 length equals 16 residues. Germline V CDR1 and CDR2: SEHNR, FQNEAQ (reference sequence). In DNA, the CDR3 is TGTGCCAGCAGCTTAGGTGTGGACAGGGGGCCGAATGGCTACACCTTC. Its translation is CASSLGVDRGPNGYTF.

The genes are TRBV2 and TRBJ2-7; TRBD2 matches 8 bases. The CDR3 consists of 14 residues. CDR1 is SNHLY, CDR2 FYNNEI, per germline. The ends lost 3 bases at V and 6 bases at J; junction bases unmatched: 7. The CDR3 loop reads CASSDLSGVGEQYV. The CDR3 nucleotides read TGTGCCAGCAGTGACCTTAGCGGGGTTGGCGAGCAGTACGTC.

The V gene is TRBV18, the J gene TRBJ2-7, with 8 bases fitting TRBD1. From germline, CDR1 is KGHSH and CDR2 LQKENI. With V trimmed by 1 base and J by 6 bases, 5 bases remained unmatched. This CDR3 comprises 14 residues. CDR3 sequence: CASSPLGQGSEQYF. The DNA of the CDR3 is TGTGCCAGCTCACCACTAGGACAGGGTAGCGAGCAGTACTTC.

The chain couples TRBV7-2 to TRBJ2-6; 8 bases map to TRBD1. The trim removed 1 base at V and 3 bases at J, leaving 5 bases unmatched. Germline CDR1 is SGHTA and CDR2 is FQGNSA. The CDR3 loop spans 17 amino acids. CDR3 nucleotides: TGTGCCAGCAGCTTAGTGTCAGGGGGCAATGGGGCCAACGTCCTGACTTTC. The encoded protein is CASSLVSGGNGANVLTF.

The chain combines TRBV4-2 with TRBJ1-2; D call uncertain. There are 16 residues in the CDR3. Per the germline V gene, CDR1 is LGHNA and CDR2 is YNFKEQ. V was pared by 0 bases and J by 1 base, with 12 bases between. The CDR3 DNA reads as TGTGCCAGCAGCCAAGAGGGAGGAACGCGTAACTATGGCTACACCTTC. Translated: CASSQEGGTRNYGYTF.

The rearrangement joins TRBV7-2 to TRBJ2-5; D not certain. The germline V and J ends were trimmed by 1 base and 4 bases, with 10 bases remaining between them. Germline CDR1 and CDR2: SGHTA and FQGNSA. The CDR3 is 14 residues long. This CDR3 reads CASSLDSVGETQYF. Here the CDR3 DNA reads TGTGCCAGCAGCTTAGACAGCGTCGGAGAGACCCAGTACTTC.

The chain carries TRBV14 and TRBJ1-2; no clear D. V shed 4 bases and J shed 4 bases, with 10 bases lying between them. Per the germline V gene, CDR1 is SGHDN and CDR2 is FVKESK. The CDR3 is made up of 13 amino acids. The CDR3: CASSLGGTYGYTF. The CDR3 region has the DNA TGTGCCAGCAGCCTCGGAGGAACCTATGGCTACACCTTC.

This chain links TRBV5-1 with TRBJ2-1, with D tentatively TRBD2 (7 bases). The CDR3 loop spans 15 amino acids. V was shortened by 0 bases and J by 5 bases, with 12 bases between the two germline ends. Per germline, CDR1 SGHRS and CDR2 YFSETQ. The chain's CDR3 is CASSLGGGRNNEQFF. CDR3 nucleotides: TGCGCCAGCAGCTTGGGCGGGGGCCGAAACAATGAGCAGTTCTTC. Combining the CDR3 with reference TRBV5-1 and TRBJ2-1 gives the whole variable domain KAGVTQTPRYLIKTRGQQVTLSCSPISGHRSVSWYQQTPGQGLQFLFEYFSETQRNKGNFPGRFSGRQFSNSRSEMNVSTLELGDSALYLCASSLGGGRNNEQFFGPGTRLTVL.

The chain combines TRBV9 with TRBJ1-2, with a tentative D call TRBD1 (6 bases). The CDR3 runs 17 residues. CDR1 is SGDLS and CDR2 is YYNGEE in the germline V gene. Trimming pared 0 bases from V and 3 bases from J, leaving 18 bases between. Here the CDR3 reads CASSVAIFKGDDYGYTF. CDR3 bases: TGTGCCAGCAGCGTAGCTATATTCAAGGGGGATGACTATGGCTACACCTTC.

V and J are TRBV18 and TRBJ1-3; 8 nucleotides line up with TRBD1. Germline CDR1 reads KGHSH; CDR2 reads LQKENI. V trimming: 5 bases; J trimming: 0 bases; junction bases outside the gene matches: 6. The CDR3 contains 16 residues. This chain's CDR3 is CASSATGQGSGNTIYF. CDR3 nucleotides: TGTGCCAGCTCAGCCACCGGACAGGGCTCTGGAAACACCATATATTTT.

V is TRBV5-1 and J is TRBJ2-2; perhaps D is TRBD1 or TRBD2 (6 bases each). The CDR3 covers 15 residues. Germline assignment: CDR1 SGHRS and CDR2 YFSETQ. The V gene lost 2 bases and the J gene lost 4 bases, with 12 bases spanning the gap. Here the CDR3 DNA reads TGCGCCAGCAGCTTCGAGGGGGGCCGCACCGGGGAGCTGTTTTTT. Amino acid sequence: CASSFEGGRTGELFF.

The chain carries TRBV11-3 and TRBJ1-1; D gene ambiguous. This CDR3 region has 13 residues. Germline CDR1 SGHNT, CDR2 YENEEA. Trimming took 1 base from V and 0 from J, leaving 3 bases between them. This CDR3 reads CASSLGVNTEAFF. For the CDR3, the DNA is TGTGCCAGCAGCTTAGGCGTGAACACTGAAGCTTTCTTT.

This clone came up many times. Other DNA sequences within the sample encode an identical CDR3. This rearrangement joins TRBV6-1 to TRBJ2-3; 8 nucleotides line up with TRBD1. The CDR3 consists of 14 residues. Germline V gene sequence: CDR1 MNHNS, CDR2 SASEGT. The J segment lost 3 bases and the V segment lost 1 base, leaving 0 bases of the junction unmatched. The CDR3 region is CASSEGQGTDTQYF. In nucleotides, the CDR3 is TGTGCCAGCAGTGAAGGACAGGGGACAGATACGCAGTATTTT.

The V and J genes are TRBV11-3 and TRBJ2-1; D gene ambiguous. The CDR3 consists of 11 residues. CDR1 is SGHNT, CDR2 YENEEA, per germline. V was clipped by 8 bases and J by 9 bases, with 11 bases between them. CDR3 residues: CASHSSGEQFF. DNA for the CDR3: TGTGCCAGCCACAGTTCGGGTGAGCAGTTCTTC.

In this sample, this clone turned up a few times. This chain connects TRBV5-1 to TRBJ1-1; D is uncertain. This CDR3 comprises 13 residues. V was cut by 1 base and J by 0 bases, with 4 bases left in between. Germline CDR1 is SGHRS and CDR2 is YFSETQ. CDR3 region: CASSLSMNTEAFF. The CDR3 DNA reads TGCGCCAGCAGCTTGTCCATGAACACTGAAGCTTTCTTT.

CDR3 amino acids: CASSQDRSYGYTF. The CDR3 bases are TGTGCCAGCAGTCAGGACAGGAGCTATGGCTACACCTTC. This chain links TRBV2 with TRBJ1-2; 7 bases are shared with TRBD1. V shed 5 bases, J shed 4 bases, and the junction held 4 bases outside the gene matches. Germline CDR1 reads SNHLY; CDR2 reads FYNNEI. The CDR3 spans 13 residues. The whole variable domain, filled in from reference TRBV2 and TRBJ1-2, reads EPEVTQTPSHQVTQMGQEVILRCVPISNHLYFYWYRQILGQKVEFLVSFYNNEISEKSEIFDDQFSVERPDGSNFTLKIRSTKLEDSAMYFCASSQDRSYGYTFGSGTRLTVV.

This clone was counted only a few times. The V call is TRBV19, the J call TRBJ1-5; D is undetermined. The CDR3 extends over 15 amino acids. V lost 2 bases and J 7 bases, leaving 15 bases between the germline ends. The germline gives CDR1 LNHDA, CDR2 SQIVND (reference sequence). The DNA for the CDR3 is TGTGCCAGTAGTATAATATATGAGGAGAACCAGCCCCAGCATTTT. Translating it yields CASSIIYEENQPQHF.

The chain links TRBV28 to TRBJ1-1, with D uncertain. Trimming shortened V by 11 bases and J by 1 base, and 14 bases separated the two germline ends. The germline gives CDR1 MDHEN, CDR2 SYDVKM. The CDR3 runs to 13 residues. The CDR3 sequence: CAAGEGWNTEAFF. In DNA form, the CDR3 reads TGTGCCGCCGGGGAGGGATGGAACACTGAAGCTTTCTTT.

The chain carries TRBV6-5 and TRBJ1-4; D ambiguous. Germline lookup yields CDR1 MNHEY and CDR2 SVGAGI. The CDR3 has 11 amino acids. Trimming stripped 5 bases from V and 8 bases from J, with 6 bases between. The CDR3: CASSNREKLFF. CDR3 in DNA: TGTGCCAGCAGTAACCGGGAAAAACTGTTTTTT.